Reported below is one T cell receptor (beta chain). This sample was taken from a study of blood T cells in healthy people across ages. Trimming took 0 bases from V and 1 from J, leaving 7 bases between them. This CDR3 is 16 amino acids long. CDR1 is ENHRY and CDR2 is SYGVKD in the germline V gene. Primers used in a second PCR of roughly 6 to 11 cycles were a sample-barcoded 5' primer and a J-beta primer mix. TCRdb processed the 5' RACE reads anew with MiXCR; each CDR3 protein has one entry. Here the sample spans around 1.5 million distinct CDR3 sequences, 59% being singletons. This clonotype was sampled from a man between 18 and 29 years old in good health. The J gene is TRBJ2-6, the V gene TRBV10-3, with unresolved D. Input material: blood. CDR3 in amino acids: CAISESLGSGANVLTF. The CDR3 DNA reads TGTGCCATCAGTGAGTCGCTCGGATCTGGGGCCAACGTCCTGACTTTC.